This T cell receptor (beta chain) was obtained from a study of OX40 agonist ivuxolimab in advanced cancers. TCRdb keeps only in-frame clones here, not all; method: immunoSEQ multiplex PCR. Found here are 50,000 to 60,000 clones, approximately 89% of them singletons; the top ten hold around 5.6%. This CDR3 comprises 13 residues. V lost 7 bases and J lost 3, with 10 bases in between. CDR1 is MNHEY, CDR2 SMNVEV, per germline (reference sequence). This specimen consisted of CD4+ or CD8+ T cells sorted from blood, obtained in a trial of the OX40 agonist ivuxolimab. This rearrangement joins TRBV27 to TRBJ2-1; TRBD2 is a possible D gene (6 bases). The clonotype was recovered from an adult with an advanced solid tumor such as melanoma, head and neck, liver or kidney cancer. DNA for the CDR3: TGTGCCAGCACGACTAGTTACTACAATGAGCAGTTCTTC. Encoded protein: CASTTSYYNEQFF.